Below, 11 T cell receptor beta chains from the same sample are listed, as sequenced in a study of blood T cell repertoires in COVID-19. The table came from immunoSEQ multiplex PCR; TCRdb's copy has only in-frame clones and leaves some out. Of 250,000 to 400,000 clones in the sample, around nine tenths were seen once. Sequenced sample: PBMCs or T cells enriched from blood (not recorded which). The source of these receptors is a man aged 60 to 75 who had recovered from COVID-19.

In this sample, this clone turned up a few times. The rearrangement links TRBV12-3 or TRBV12-4 to TRBJ2-5; TRBD2 matches 9 bases. The CDR3 is made up of 13 amino acids. V shed 6 bases and J 5 bases; nucleotides not matched to a gene: 4. CDR3 residues: CASRWTSAETQYF. The CDR3 coding sequence is TGTGCCAGCAGATGGACTAGCGCCGAGACCCAGTACTTC.

This chain joins TRBV3-1 (or the pseudogene TRBV3-2) and TRBJ2-3; TRBD2 agrees at 12 bases. V lost 1 base to trimming and J lost 1 base; unmatched junction nucleotides: 0. The CDR3 loop spans 16 amino acids. Germline V gives CDR1 LGHDT, CDR2 YNNKEL (reference sequence). The CDR3 sequence is CASSQGLAGGTDTQYF. CDR3 coding DNA: TGTGCCAGCAGCCAAGGACTAGCGGGAGGCACAGATACGCAGTATTTT.

The chain is built from TRBV7-8 and TRBJ1-5; a weak D match, TRBD1 (5 bases). The V end was cut by 3 bases, the J end by 7 bases, with 16 bases between. The CDR3 extends over 15 amino acids. Germline assignment: CDR1 SGHVS and CDR2 FQNEAQ. This chain's CDR3 is CASSFGAPGGQPQHF. The CDR3 region has the DNA TGTGCCAGCAGCTTTGGGGCCCCGGGAGGACAGCCCCAGCATTTT. The full variable domain, its missing parts supplied by reference TRBV7-8 and TRBJ1-5, is GAGVSQSPRYKVAKRGQDVALRCDPISGHVSLFWYQQALGQGPEFLTYFQNEAQLDKSGLPSDRFFAERPEGSVSTLKIQRTQQEDSAVYLCASSFGAPGGQPQHFGDGTRLSIL.

The V and J genes are TRBV5-1 and TRBJ2-2, with D uncertain. Germline V lookup: CDR1 SGHRS, CDR2 YFSETQ. This CDR3 contains 13 residues. Trimming shortened V by 3 bases and J by 4 bases, and 7 bases separated the two germline ends. The CDR3: CASSSEFTGELFF. CDR3 in DNA: TGCGCCAGCAGCTCAGAATTCACCGGGGAGCTGTTTTTT.

The chain uses TRBV5-5 and TRBJ2-5; TRBD2 might be the D (6 bases). V was pared by 1 base and J by 1 base, with 11 bases between. CDR3 size: 15 residues. CDR1 is SGHKS, CDR2 YYEKEE, per germline (reference sequence). The DNA for the CDR3 is TGTGCCAGCAGCTTGACTCCGGGGGTCCAAGAGACCCAGTACTTC. As protein: CASSLTPGVQETQYF. Combining the CDR3 with reference TRBV5-5 and TRBJ2-5 gives the whole variable domain DAGVTQSPTHLIKTRGQQVTLRCSPISGHKSVSWYQQVLGQGPQFIFQYYEKEERGRGNFPDRFSARQFPNYSSELNVNALLLGDSALYLCASSLTPGVQETQYFGPGTRLLVL.

The gene calls are TRBV5-1 and TRBJ2-3, with 7 bases lining up with TRBD2. Germline loops: CDR1 SGHRS, CDR2 YFSETQ. The CDR3 runs 16 residues. The ends lost 1 base at V and 5 bases at J; junction bases unmatched: 10. This chain's CDR3 is CASSLFASGHGDTQYF. Here the CDR3 DNA reads TGCGCCAGCAGCTTGTTTGCTAGCGGACATGGAGATACGCAGTATTTT.

The rearrangement uses TRBV15 and TRBJ2-7; TRBD2 might be the D (5 bases). The V gene lost 0 bases and the J gene lost 7 bases, with 13 bases spanning the gap. CDR1 LNHNV and CDR2 YYDKDF come from the germline V gene (reference sequence). This CDR3 contains 14 residues. This chain's CDR3 is CATSRDRRAGEQYF. The CDR3 region has the DNA TGTGCCACCAGCAGAGATAGGCGGGCGGGTGAGCAGTACTTC.

This chain uses TRBV3-1 (or the pseudogene TRBV3-2) with TRBJ1-3; TRBD1 aligns across 10 bases. Per the germline V gene, CDR1 is LGHDT and CDR2 is YNNKEL (reference sequence). Trimming at V came to 1 base and at J to 8 bases, leaving 2 bases not matched to a gene. CDR3 length equals 14 residues. CDR3 sequence reads: CASSQGTGGDTIYF. DNA for the CDR3: TGTGCCAGCAGCCAAGGGACAGGGGGGGACACCATATATTTT.

Notes on this clone: This same CDR3 is encoded by further DNA sequences in the sample. The chain carries TRBV29-1 and TRBJ1-2; D is undetermined. V lost 4 bases and J 4 bases, leaving 7 bases between the germline ends. The CDR3 is 11 amino acids. CDR1 SQVTM and CDR2 ANQGSEA come from the germline V gene. CDR3: CSVGGSYGYTF. Written as DNA, the CDR3 is TGCAGCGTTGGAGGGAGCTATGGCTACACCTTC.

The genes are TRBV29-1 and TRBJ1-3; 9 bases agree with TRBD1. Trimming at V came to 6 bases and at J to 1 base, leaving 19 bases not matched to a gene. This CDR3 spans 19 amino acids. Germline-derived CDR1 and CDR2 are SQVTM and ANQGSEA. The CDR3 bases are TGCAGCGTGGAAATACCATTGGGAGAAGACAGGGGGTCTGGAAACACCATATATTTT. It specifies CSVEIPLGEDRGSGNTIYF. The variable domain in full, completed from reference TRBV29-1 and TRBJ1-3, reads SAVISQKPSRDICQRGTSLTIQCQVDSQVTMMFWYRQQPGQSLTLIATANQGSEATYESGFVIDKFPISRPNLTFSTLTVSNMSPEDSSIYLCSVEIPLGEDRGSGNTIYFGEGSWLTVV.

The chain carries TRBV7-2 and TRBJ2-5; D ambiguous. V lost 2 bases and J 6 bases, leaving 10 bases between the germline ends. Germline assignment: CDR1 SGHTA and CDR2 FQGNSA. The CDR3 extends over 13 amino acids. CDR3 residues: CASSLPTKQTQYF. Here the CDR3 DNA reads TGTGCCAGCAGCTTACCCACGAAGCAGACCCAGTACTTC.